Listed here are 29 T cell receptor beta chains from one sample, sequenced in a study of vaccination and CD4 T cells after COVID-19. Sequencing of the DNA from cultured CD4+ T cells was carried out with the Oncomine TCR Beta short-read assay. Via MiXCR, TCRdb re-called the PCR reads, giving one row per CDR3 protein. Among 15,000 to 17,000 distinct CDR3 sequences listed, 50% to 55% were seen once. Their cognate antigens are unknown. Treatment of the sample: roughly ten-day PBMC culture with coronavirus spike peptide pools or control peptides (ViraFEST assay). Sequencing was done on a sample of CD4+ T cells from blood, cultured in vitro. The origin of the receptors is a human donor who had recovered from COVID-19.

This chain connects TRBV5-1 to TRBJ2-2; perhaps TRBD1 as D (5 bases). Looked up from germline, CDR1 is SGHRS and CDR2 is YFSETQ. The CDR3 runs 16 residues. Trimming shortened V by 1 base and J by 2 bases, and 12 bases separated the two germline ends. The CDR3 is CASSLFGQLNTGELFF. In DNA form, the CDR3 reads TGCGCCAGCAGCTTGTTCGGACAACTAAACACCGGGGAGCTGTTTTTT. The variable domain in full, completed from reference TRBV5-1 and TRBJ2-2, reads KAGVTQTPRYLIKTRGQQVTLSCSPISGHRSVSWYQQTPGQGLQFLFEYFSETQRNKGNFPGRFSGRQFSNSRSEMNVSTLELGDSALYLCASSLFGQLNTGELFFGEGSRLTVL.

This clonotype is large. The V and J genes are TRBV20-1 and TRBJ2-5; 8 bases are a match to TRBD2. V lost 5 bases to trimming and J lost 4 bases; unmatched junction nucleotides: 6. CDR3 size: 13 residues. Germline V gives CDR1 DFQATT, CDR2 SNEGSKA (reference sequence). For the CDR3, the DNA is TGCAGTGCTCGGGGGGGGGCGCCAGAGACCCAGTACTTC. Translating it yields CSARGGAPETQYF.

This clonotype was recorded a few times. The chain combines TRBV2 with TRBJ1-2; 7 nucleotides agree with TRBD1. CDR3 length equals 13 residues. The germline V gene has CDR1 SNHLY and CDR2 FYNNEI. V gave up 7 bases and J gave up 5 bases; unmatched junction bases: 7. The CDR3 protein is CASTARTGYGYTF. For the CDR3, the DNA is TGTGCCAGCACCGCCCGGACAGGATATGGCTACACCTTC.

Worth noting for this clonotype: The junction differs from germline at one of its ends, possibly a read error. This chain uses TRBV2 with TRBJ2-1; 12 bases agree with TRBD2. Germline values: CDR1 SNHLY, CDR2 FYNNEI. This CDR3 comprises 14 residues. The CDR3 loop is CASSPSSGGAGRDF. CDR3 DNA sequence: TGTGCCAGCAGTCCCTCTAGCGGGGGGGCGGGGCGGGACTTC.

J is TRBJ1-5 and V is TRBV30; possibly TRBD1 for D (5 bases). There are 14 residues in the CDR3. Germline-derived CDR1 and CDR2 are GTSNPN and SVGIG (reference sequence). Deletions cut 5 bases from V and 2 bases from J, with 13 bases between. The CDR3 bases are TGTGCCTGGGACCACGGAGGGGGCAATCAGCCCCAGCATTTT. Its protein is CAWDHGGGNQPQHF.

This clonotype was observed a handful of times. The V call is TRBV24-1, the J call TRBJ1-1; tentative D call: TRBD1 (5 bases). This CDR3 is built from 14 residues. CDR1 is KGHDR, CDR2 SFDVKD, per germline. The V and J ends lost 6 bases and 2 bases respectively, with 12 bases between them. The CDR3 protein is CATSRAGPNTEAFF. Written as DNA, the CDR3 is TGTGCCACCAGTCGGGCAGGGCCCAACACTGAAGCTTTCTTT.

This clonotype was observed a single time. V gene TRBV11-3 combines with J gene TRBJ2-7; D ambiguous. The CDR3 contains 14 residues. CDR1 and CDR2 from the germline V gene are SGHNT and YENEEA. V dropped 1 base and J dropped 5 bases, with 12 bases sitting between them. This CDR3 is CASSLGGRPHEQYF. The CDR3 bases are TGTGCCAGCAGCTTAGGTGGCAGGCCCCACGAGCAGTACTTC. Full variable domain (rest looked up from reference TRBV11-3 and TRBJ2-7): EAGVVQSPRYKIIEKKQPVAFWCNPISGHNTLYWYLQNLGQGPELLIRYENEEAVDDSQLPKDRFSAERLKGVDSTLKIQPAELGDSAVYLCASSLGGRPHEQYFGPGTRLTVT.

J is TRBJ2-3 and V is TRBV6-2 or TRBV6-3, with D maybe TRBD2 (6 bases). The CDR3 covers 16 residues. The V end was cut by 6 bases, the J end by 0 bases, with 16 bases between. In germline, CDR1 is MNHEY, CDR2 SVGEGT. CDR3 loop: CASSRGAGRSTDTQYF. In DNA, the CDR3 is TGTGCCAGCAGCCGCGGGGCCGGTCGGAGCACAGATACGCAGTATTTT.

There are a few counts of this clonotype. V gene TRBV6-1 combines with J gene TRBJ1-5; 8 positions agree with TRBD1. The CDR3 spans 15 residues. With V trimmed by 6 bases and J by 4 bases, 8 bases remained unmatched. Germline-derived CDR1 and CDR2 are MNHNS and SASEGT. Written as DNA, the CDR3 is TGTGCCAGCAGCCTGACAGGGGCAGAGAATCAGCCCCAGCATTTT. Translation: CASSLTGAENQPQHF.

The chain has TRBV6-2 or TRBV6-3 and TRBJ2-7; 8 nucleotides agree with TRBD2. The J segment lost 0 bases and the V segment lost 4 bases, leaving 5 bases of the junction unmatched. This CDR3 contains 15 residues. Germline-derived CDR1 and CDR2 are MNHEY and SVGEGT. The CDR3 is CASSSVTSGSYEQYF. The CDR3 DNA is TGTGCCAGCAGTTCGGTTACTAGCGGCTCCTACGAGCAGTACTTC.

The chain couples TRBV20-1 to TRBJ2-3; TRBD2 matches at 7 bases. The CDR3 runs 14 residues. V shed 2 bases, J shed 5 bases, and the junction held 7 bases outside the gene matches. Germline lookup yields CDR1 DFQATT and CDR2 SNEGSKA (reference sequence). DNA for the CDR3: TGCAGTGCTAGATCCGGACTAGTGGGAGATACGCAGTATTTT. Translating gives CSARSGLVGDTQYF.

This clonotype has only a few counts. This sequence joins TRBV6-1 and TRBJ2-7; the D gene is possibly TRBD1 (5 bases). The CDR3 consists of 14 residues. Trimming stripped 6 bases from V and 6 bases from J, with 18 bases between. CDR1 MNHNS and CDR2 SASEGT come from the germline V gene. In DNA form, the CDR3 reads TGTGCCAGCAGGGCCCGGACACCCCTTGGCGAGCAGTACTTC. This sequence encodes CASRARTPLGEQYF.

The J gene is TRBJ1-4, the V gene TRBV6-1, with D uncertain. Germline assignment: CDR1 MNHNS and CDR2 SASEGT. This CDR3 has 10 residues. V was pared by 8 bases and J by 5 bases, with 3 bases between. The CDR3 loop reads CASGNEKLFF. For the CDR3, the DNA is TGTGCCAGCGGGAATGAAAAACTGTTTTTT.

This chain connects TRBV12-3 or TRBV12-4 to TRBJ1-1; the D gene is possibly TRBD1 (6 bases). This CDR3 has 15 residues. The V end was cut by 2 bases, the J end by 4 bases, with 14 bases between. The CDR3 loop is CASSLKQGGTTEAFF. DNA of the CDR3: TGTGCCAGCAGTTTAAAACAGGGAGGAACCACTGAAGCTTTCTTT.

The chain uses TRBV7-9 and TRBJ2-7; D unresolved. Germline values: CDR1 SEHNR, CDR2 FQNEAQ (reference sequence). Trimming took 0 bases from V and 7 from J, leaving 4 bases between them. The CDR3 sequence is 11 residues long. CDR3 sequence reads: CASSLAREQYF. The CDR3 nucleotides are TGTGCCAGCAGCTTAGCGCGGGAGCAGTACTTC.

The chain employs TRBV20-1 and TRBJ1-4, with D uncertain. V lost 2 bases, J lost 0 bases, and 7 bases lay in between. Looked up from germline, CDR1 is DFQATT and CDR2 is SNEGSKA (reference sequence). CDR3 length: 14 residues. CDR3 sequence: CSARLQTTNEKLFF. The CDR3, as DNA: TGCAGTGCTAGACTACAGACAACTAATGAAAAACTGTTTTTT.

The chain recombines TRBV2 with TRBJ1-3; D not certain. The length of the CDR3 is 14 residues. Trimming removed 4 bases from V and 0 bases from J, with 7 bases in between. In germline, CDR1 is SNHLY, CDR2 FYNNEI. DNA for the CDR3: TGTGCCAGCAGTGGACGAATCTCTGGAAACACCATATATTTT. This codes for CASSGRISGNTIYF.

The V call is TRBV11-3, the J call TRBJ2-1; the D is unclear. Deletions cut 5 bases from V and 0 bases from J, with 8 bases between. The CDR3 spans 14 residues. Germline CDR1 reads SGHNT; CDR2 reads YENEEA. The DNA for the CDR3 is TGTGCCAGCAGCCCTCCCGACTCCTACAATGAGCAGTTCTTC. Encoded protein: CASSPPDSYNEQFF.

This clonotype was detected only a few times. CDR3 sequence: CASSLRLGGYTF. CDR3 sequence (DNA): TGTGCCAGCAGCTTGAGACTGGGTGGCTACACCTTC. The chain combines TRBV11-2 with TRBJ1-2; D gene uncertain. V gave up 3 bases and J gave up 7 bases, with 9 bases separating them. Germline lookup yields CDR1 SGHAT and CDR2 FQNNGV. The CDR3 length is 12 residues.

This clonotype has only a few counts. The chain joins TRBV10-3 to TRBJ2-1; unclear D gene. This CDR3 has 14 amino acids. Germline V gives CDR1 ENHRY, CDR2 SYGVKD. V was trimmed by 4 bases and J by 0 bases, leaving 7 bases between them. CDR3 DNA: TGTGCCATCAGTGTAAAGAGCTCCTACAATGAGCAGTTCTTC. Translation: CAISVKSSYNEQFF.

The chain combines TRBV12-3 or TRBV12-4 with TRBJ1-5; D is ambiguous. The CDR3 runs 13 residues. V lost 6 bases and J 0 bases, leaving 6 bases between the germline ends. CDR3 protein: CASRDYSNQPQHF. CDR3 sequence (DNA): TGTGCCAGCAGGGATTATAGCAATCAGCCCCAGCATTTT.

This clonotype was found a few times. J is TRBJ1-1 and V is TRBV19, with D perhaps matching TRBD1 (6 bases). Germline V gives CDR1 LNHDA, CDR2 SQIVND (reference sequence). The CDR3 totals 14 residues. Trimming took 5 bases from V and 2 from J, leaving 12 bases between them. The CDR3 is CASSAARGNTEAFF. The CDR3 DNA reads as TGTGCCAGTAGTGCGGCCAGGGGTAACACTGAAGCTTTCTTT.

DNA of the CDR3: TGTGCCAGCAGCCCGGTTTGGGGAAACACTGAAGCTTTCTTT. Translation gives CASSPVWGNTEAFF. The chain is built from TRBV12-3 or TRBV12-4 and TRBJ1-1; unclear D gene. This CDR3 comprises 14 residues. Trimming stripped 6 bases from V and 2 bases from J, with 13 bases between.

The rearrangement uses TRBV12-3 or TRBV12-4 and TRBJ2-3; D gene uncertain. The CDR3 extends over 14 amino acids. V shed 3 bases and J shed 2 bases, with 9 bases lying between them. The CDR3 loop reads CASSFTQPTDTQYF. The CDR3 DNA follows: TGTGCCAGCAGTTTTACACAGCCCACAGATACGCAGTATTTT.

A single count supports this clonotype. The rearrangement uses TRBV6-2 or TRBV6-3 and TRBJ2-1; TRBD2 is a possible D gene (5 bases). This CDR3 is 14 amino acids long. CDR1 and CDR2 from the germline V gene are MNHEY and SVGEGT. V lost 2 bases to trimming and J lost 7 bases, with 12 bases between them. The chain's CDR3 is CASSYGDTGNEQFF. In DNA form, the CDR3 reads TGTGCCAGCAGTTACGGGGATACGGGGAATGAGCAGTTCTTC.

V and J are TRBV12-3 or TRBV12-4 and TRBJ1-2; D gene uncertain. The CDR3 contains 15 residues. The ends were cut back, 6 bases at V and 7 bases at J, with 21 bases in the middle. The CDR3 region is CASSPTPDSTRGYTF. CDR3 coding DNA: TGTGCCAGCAGCCCTACCCCGGACTCCACTCGTGGCTACACCTTC.

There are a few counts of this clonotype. Here the CDR3 reads CASSYSWQGVRVGQPQHF. In nucleotides, the CDR3 is TGTGCCAGCAGTTACTCGTGGCAGGGGGTTCGAGTAGGTCAGCCCCAGCATTTT. The V and J genes are TRBV6-2 or TRBV6-3 and TRBJ1-5; 7 positions agree with TRBD1. V was pared by 0 bases and J by 6 bases, with 14 bases of the junction left unmatched. The CDR3 runs to 18 residues. CDR1 is MNHEY, CDR2 SVGEGT, per germline.

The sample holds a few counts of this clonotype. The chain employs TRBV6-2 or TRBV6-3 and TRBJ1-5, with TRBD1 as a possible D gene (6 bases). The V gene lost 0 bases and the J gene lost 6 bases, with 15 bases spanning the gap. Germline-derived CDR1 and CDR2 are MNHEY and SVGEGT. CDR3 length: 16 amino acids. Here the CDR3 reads CASSYSGQGNLQPQHF. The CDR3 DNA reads TGTGCCAGCAGTTACTCAGGGCAGGGGAACCTTCAGCCCCAGCATTTT.

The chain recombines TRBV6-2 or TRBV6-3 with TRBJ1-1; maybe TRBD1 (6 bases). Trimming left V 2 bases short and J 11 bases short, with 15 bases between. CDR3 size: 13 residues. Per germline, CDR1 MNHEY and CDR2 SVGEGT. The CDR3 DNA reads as TGTGCCAGCAGTTACCCCCTACAGGGTCGGGCTTTCTTT. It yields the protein CASSYPLQGRAFF.